The present T cell receptor (beta chain) was sequenced within a study of Ad26.COV2.S vaccination and SARS-CoV-2 variants. Produced via immunoSEQ multiplex PCR; TCRdb's table is partial and in-frame only. The repertoire holds 450,000 to 550,000 clones, with 89% as singletons. V was clipped by 0 bases and J by 6 bases, with 17 bases between them. Germline values: CDR1 LGHNT, CDR2 FRNRAP. CDR3 size: 16 residues. Treatment defined: 15 to 20 received Ad26.COV2.S at low or high dose, single or two shots; about 5 received placebo; per-sample allocation not given. Samples were taken on day 63 after the first vaccine or placebo injection. Wuhan-strain spike was delivered by a replication-incompetent Ad26 vector. Broader study findings: Spike-specific TCR breadth was greater after Ad26.COV2.S than placebo.

Notes on this clone: Its matching antigen is unknown.

The receptor was isolated from a person aged 18-60 years who received the Ad26.COV2.S COVID-19 vaccine or a placebo. Source: peripheral blood, taken in a trial of Ad26.COV2.S vaccine versus placebo. The chain joins TRBV12-5 to TRBJ2-5, with D possibly being TRBD1 (7 bases). The CDR3 DNA follows: TGTGCTAGTGGTTTGGTACTCGACAGGGAGGTGCAGACCCAGTACTTC. Translating gives CASGLVLDREVQTQYF.